Below are 28 T cell receptor beta chains sequenced from a single sample in a study of T cell responses to AZD1222 COVID-19 vaccine. Generated by immunoSEQ multiplex PCR, the TCRdb table keeps only in-frame clones and is missing some. The sample lists some 180,000 clones, just over 90% occurring once. The specimen comprised peripheral blood, sampled 28 days after the second AZD1222 dose. These receptors all stem from an adult who received the AZD1222 COVID-19 vaccine.

The V gene is TRBV5-4, the J gene TRBJ1-2, with TRBD1 matching over 9 bases. V shed 3 bases, J shed 8 bases, and the junction held 11 bases outside the gene matches. This CDR3 contains 15 residues. Germline-derived CDR1 and CDR2 are SGHNT and YYREEE (reference sequence). As DNA, the CDR3 is TGTGCCAGCAGCTCCCGAAGGACAGGGGACGACGGCTACACCTTC. It specifies CASSSRRTGDDGYTF.

The V call is TRBV29-1, the J call TRBJ1-1, with a tentative D call TRBD1 (6 bases). The V end was cut by 3 bases, the J end by 1 base, with 15 bases between. CDR1 SQVTM and CDR2 ANQGSEA come from the germline V gene. The CDR3 extends over 15 amino acids. The DNA of the CDR3 is TGCAGCGTTGAGGGGGGCTTATATTCGAACACTGAAGCTTTCTTT. Amino acid sequence: CSVEGGLYSNTEAFF. The whole variable domain, filled in from reference TRBV29-1 and TRBJ1-1, reads SAVISQKPSRDICQRGTSLTIQCQVDSQVTMMFWYRQQPGQSLTLIATANQGSEATYESGFVIDKFPISRPNLTFSTLTVSNMSPEDSSIYLCSVEGGLYSNTEAFFGQGTRLTVV.

The chain couples TRBV9 to TRBJ2-7; no clear D gene. Looked up from germline, CDR1 is SGDLS and CDR2 is YYNGEE. This CDR3 has 13 residues. V was clipped by 0 bases and J by 2 bases, with 6 bases between them. In DNA form, the CDR3 reads TGTGCCAGCAGCGTAGACCCGGCCTACGAGCAGTACTTC. This gives the protein CASSVDPAYEQYF.

This chain links TRBV18 with TRBJ1-5, with D perhaps matching TRBD1 (5 bases). Trimming took 0 bases from V and 4 from J, leaving 13 bases between them. The CDR3 totals 16 residues. Germline CDR1 is KGHSH and CDR2 is LQKENI. CDR3 nucleotide sequence: TGTGCCAGCTCACCACCCGGGAGACAGATTAATCAGCCCCAGCATTTT. This translates into CASSPPGRQINQPQHF. Drawing the rest from reference TRBV18 and TRBJ1-5, the complete variable domain is NAGVMQNPRHLVRRRGQEARLRCSPMKGHSHVYWYRQLPEEGLKFMVYLQKENIIDESGMPKERFSAEFPKEGPSILRIQQVVRGDSAAYFCASSPPGRQINQPQHFGDGTRLSIL.

The chain carries TRBV7-9 and TRBJ1-1; 12 nucleotides match TRBD1. After removal of 5 bases from V and 4 bases from J, the junction contained 11 bases not matched to a gene. CDR1 and CDR2 from the germline V gene are SEHNR and FQNEAQ (reference sequence). The CDR3 covers 17 residues. CDR3 DNA: TGTGCCAGCAGCCTGTTCCGGGACAGGGGGCGCGGCACTGAAGCTTTCTTT. It yields the protein CASSLFRDRGRGTEAFF.

V and J are TRBV18 and TRBJ1-1; D may be TRBD1 (5 bases). The length of the CDR3 is 16 residues. Germline loops: CDR1 KGHSH, CDR2 LQKENI. Trimming cost V 6 bases and J 0 bases, with 17 bases left between them. The CDR3 DNA is TGTGCCAGCTCGCCTCAACAAGGGGTAGTGAACACTGAAGCTTTCTTT. This sequence encodes CASSPQQGVVNTEAFF.

The chain links TRBV6-5 to TRBJ2-1, with TRBD2 matching 8 bases. This CDR3 is 16 amino acids long. J gave up 0 bases and V 0 bases, and 1 base lay outside the gene matches. Germline V gene lookup returns CDR1 MNHEY and CDR2 SVGAGI. The CDR3 reads CASSYSTSVSYNEQFF. The CDR3 region has the DNA TGTGCCAGCAGTTACTCGACTAGCGTCTCCTACAATGAGCAGTTCTTC.

The CDR3 nucleotides are TGTGCCTGGTCCGATCTTGGAAACACCATATATTTT. Its translation: CAWSDLGNTIYF. The V and J genes are TRBV30 and TRBJ1-3; the D is unclear. V gave up 5 bases and J gave up 3 bases, with 8 bases separating them. The CDR3 runs 12 residues. In germline, CDR1 is GTSNPN, CDR2 SVGIG (reference sequence).

This clone has just one count. The chain has TRBV2 and TRBJ2-2; 9 nucleotides agree with TRBD1. Germline-derived CDR1 and CDR2 are SNHLY and FYNNEI. J lost 6 bases, V lost 5 bases, and 7 bases had no gene match. The CDR3 covers 15 residues. CDR3 nucleotides: TGTGCCAGCAGTCAGGACAGGGGAGGGGCCGGGGAGCTGTTTTTT. Residues: CASSQDRGGAGELFF.

J is TRBJ2-1 and V is TRBV12-3 or TRBV12-4; D may be TRBD2 (5 bases). V was shortened by 5 bases and J by 8 bases, with 10 bases between the two germline ends. The CDR3 runs 12 residues. In DNA, the CDR3 is TGTGCCAGCAGTCAGGCGGGTGATGAGCAGTTCTTC. Its translation: CASSQAGDEQFF.

The chain recombines TRBV11-2 with TRBJ1-2; a possible D gene is TRBD1 (6 bases). The V gene's germline CDR1 is SGHAT and CDR2 FQNNGV. CDR3 size: 18 residues. V lost 5 bases, J lost 1 base, and 23 bases lay in between. CDR3 residues: CASSHRTATWGFNYGYTF. CDR3 bases: TGTGCCAGCAGCCACCGGACAGCCACTTGGGGGTTTAACTATGGCTACACCTTC.

This chain uses TRBV7-9 with TRBJ1-3; possibly TRBD1 for D (5 bases). Trimming removed 4 bases from V and 3 bases from J, with 16 bases in between. Germline V gives CDR1 SEHNR, CDR2 FQNEAQ (reference sequence). The CDR3 runs to 16 residues. In DNA, the CDR3 is TGTGCCAGCAGCTCGCCGCCCGGGACCCGTGGAAACACCATATATTTT. Its protein is CASSSPPGTRGNTIYF.

CDR3 in DNA: TGTGCCAGTAGTATCCGGGGGACAGGGCGGGCCCCTAATGAAAAACTGTTTTTT. Its translation is CASSIRGTGRAPNEKLFF. The J gene is TRBJ1-4, the V gene TRBV19; 9 bases align to TRBD1. This CDR3 is built from 18 residues. J lost 3 bases, V lost 3 bases, and 11 bases had no gene match. The germline V gene encodes CDR1 LNHDA and CDR2 SQIVND (reference sequence).

The chain links TRBV2 to TRBJ2-7; D uncertain. Germline values: CDR1 SNHLY, CDR2 FYNNEI. V was clipped by 7 bases and J by 2 bases, with 9 bases between them. The CDR3 is 12 residues long. Here the CDR3 DNA reads TGTGCCAGCAAGTCAGGCCCCTACGAGCAGTACTTC. It translates to CASKSGPYEQYF. Full variable domain (rest looked up from reference TRBV2 and TRBJ2-7): EPEVTQTPSHQVTQMGQEVILRCVPISNHLYFYWYRQILGQKVEFLVSFYNNEISEKSEIFDDQFSVERPDGSNFTLKIRSTKLEDSAMYFCASKSGPYEQYFGPGTRLTVT.

The V call is TRBV29-1, the J call TRBJ2-5, with D perhaps matching TRBD2 (5 bases). The CDR3 length is 14 residues. CDR1 and CDR2 (germline): SQVTM, ANQGSEA. V lost 2 bases and J lost 6, with 16 bases in between. CDR3 amino acids: CSVEWVSVGQTQYF. The CDR3, as DNA: TGCAGCGTTGAATGGGTTAGCGTGGGCCAGACCCAGTACTTC.

V and J are TRBV5-3 and TRBJ2-1; D could derive from TRBD1 or TRBD2 (6 bases each). TRBV5-3 is flagged as an ORF with uncertain function. Trimming cost V 7 bases and J 7 bases, with 15 bases left between them. The CDR3 is made up of 13 amino acids. The CDR3 loop reads CARYSVGGNEQFF. The CDR3 region has the DNA TGTGCCAGATACTCCGTAGGGGGGAATGAGCAGTTCTTC.

The chain employs TRBV5-6 and TRBJ1-2; TRBD1 matches at 9 bases. From germline, CDR1 is SGHDT and CDR2 YYEEEE. The junction had 5 bases not matched to a gene; V was cut back by 1 base and J by 4 bases. The CDR3 spans 15 residues. This CDR3 is CASSLWTGAIYGYTF. CDR3 in DNA: TGTGCCAGCAGCTTGTGGACAGGGGCCATCTATGGCTACACCTTC.

The V call is TRBV7-3, the J call TRBJ2-1; possible D gene TRBD2, 7 bases. V gave up 2 bases and J gave up 6 bases, with 14 bases separating them. Germline CDR1 and CDR2: SGHTA and FQGTGA. The CDR3 loop spans 15 amino acids. The CDR3 nucleotides read TGTGCCAGCAGCTTAGGCAGGGAGGGGGTCAATGAGCAGTTCTTC. Its protein is CASSLGREGVNEQFF.

In DNA, the CDR3 is TGCAGCGTACGGACAGGGATCCACGAGCAGTACTTC. The encoded protein is CSVRTGIHEQYF. The rearrangement links TRBV29-1 to TRBJ2-7; 8 nucleotides align to TRBD1. There are 12 residues in the CDR3. In germline, CDR1 is SQVTM, CDR2 ANQGSEA. J gave up 5 bases and V 6 bases, and 6 bases lay outside the gene matches.

The chain has TRBV18 and TRBJ2-7; 7 bases align to TRBD1. Germline CDR1 and CDR2: KGHSH and LQKENI. This CDR3 is 14 amino acids long. V was clipped by 6 bases and J by 1 base; unmatched bases: 6. Here the CDR3 reads CASSAGDSSYEQYF. CDR3 in DNA: TGTGCCAGCTCGGCCGGGGACAGTTCCTACGAGCAGTACTTC.

V is TRBV10-3 and J is TRBJ2-1, with D uncertain. The CDR3 loop spans 15 amino acids. With 3 bases removed from V and 0 bases from J, the gap between germline ends came to 9 bases. Germline values: CDR1 ENHRY, CDR2 SYGVKD. The DNA for the CDR3 is TGTGCCATCAGTGACACCCGGAGCTCCTACAATGAGCAGTTCTTC. This gives the protein CAISDTRSSYNEQFF.

The J gene is TRBJ1-2, the V gene TRBV20-1; no definite D call. Trimming cost V 3 bases and J 4 bases, with 12 bases left between them. Germline CDR1 and CDR2: DFQATT and SNEGSKA (reference sequence). This CDR3 spans 13 amino acids. CDR3 in amino acids: CSASLRAAYGYTF. Written as DNA, the CDR3 is TGCAGTGCTAGTCTCCGGGCCGCCTATGGCTACACCTTC.

CDR3 sequence: CAWSYGRGHGYTF. Written as DNA, the CDR3 is TGTGCCTGGAGTTACGGCAGGGGGCATGGCTACACCTTC. The chain joins TRBV30 to TRBJ1-2, with TRBD1 matching over 8 bases. Germline V lookup: CDR1 GTSNPN, CDR2 SVGIG (reference sequence). CDR3 length equals 13 residues. Unmatched junction bases numbered 5, after V lost 2 bases and J lost 6 bases.

The table lists this clone with a count of one. This sequence joins TRBV12-5 and TRBJ2-7; 9 bases align to TRBD1. Germline-derived CDR1 and CDR2 are LGHNT and FRNRAP. V dropped 5 bases and J dropped 6; count of bases not matched to a gene: 2. The CDR3 contains 12 residues. CDR3 DNA sequence: TGTGCTAGTGGTCTGACAGGGGGCGAGCAGTACTTC. Residues: CASGLTGGEQYF.

The rearrangement joins TRBV7-8 to TRBJ2-4; D is uncertain. Germline V gene sequence: CDR1 SGHVS, CDR2 FQNEAQ. This CDR3 region has 17 residues. Trimming took 0 bases from V and 0 from J, leaving 12 bases between them. CDR3 nucleotide sequence: TGTGCCAGCAGCTTAGCAGGGCTACGGGTAGCCAAAAACATTCAGTACTTC. Translation: CASSLAGLRVAKNIQYF.

The rearrangement joins TRBV3-1 (or the pseudogene TRBV3-2) to TRBJ2-5, with D possibly matching TRBD2 (5 bases). From germline, CDR1 is LGHDT and CDR2 YNNKEL (reference sequence). This CDR3 spans 15 amino acids. V lost 2 bases and J 1 base, leaving 11 bases between the germline ends. CDR3 coding DNA: TGTGCCAGCAGCCAACCCACTAGTCTCCAAGAGACCCAGTACTTC. Its protein is CASSQPTSLQETQYF.

The chain carries TRBV6-6 and TRBJ1-2; D perhaps matches TRBD1 (5 bases). The CDR3 runs 13 residues. CDR1 is MNHNY, CDR2 SVGAGI, per germline (reference sequence). V lost 2 bases, J lost 6 bases, and 10 bases lay in between. CDR3 protein: CASSYGGADGYTF. The CDR3 DNA is TGTGCCAGCAGTTACGGCGGGGCAGATGGCTACACCTTC.

The CDR3 loop reads CAWGEYGYTF. In nucleotides, the CDR3 is TGTGCCTGGGGGGAATATGGCTACACCTTC. The genes are TRBV30 and TRBJ1-2; D is unclear. V lost 5 bases to trimming and J lost 5 bases, with 6 bases between them. The CDR3 spans 10 residues. CDR1 is GTSNPN and CDR2 is SVGIG in the germline V gene (reference sequence).